Detailed here is one T cell receptor beta chain. Its antigen remains unknown. V lost 4 bases to trimming and J lost 9 bases; unmatched junction nucleotides: 4. Germline V lookup: CDR1 SGHVS, CDR2 FNYEAQ. The CDR3 runs 14 residues. The PCR employed 60 Vbeta primers together with 13 Jbeta primers. Clones were sequenced by immunoSEQ multiplex PCR, and TCRdb holds only the in-frame ones, with some missing. The table lists more than 85,000 clones, roughly 77% of them singletons. This entry belongs to a study of cytomegalovirus exposure and HLA in healthy donors. Findings of the study overall: Later on, an analysis found that several of the most significant clusters appeared to be linked to common viral pathogens, which included parvovirus B19. At a 0.05 false discovery rate, a later analysis found 15,000 to 20,000 TCR beta sequences to be associated with HLA alleles. Earlier findings revealed that most TCR beta V segments proved productive either about 90% or about 30% of the time.

The V gene is TRBV7-6, the J gene TRBJ2-1, with TRBD2 matching over 12 bases. This sequence originates from a woman in her 50s in good health and CMV-seropositive. The sequencing input was PBMCs. CDR3 amino acids: CASSSSGGATEQFF. The CDR3 region has the DNA TGTGCCAGCAGCTCTAGCGGGGGGGCCACTGAGCAGTTCTTC.